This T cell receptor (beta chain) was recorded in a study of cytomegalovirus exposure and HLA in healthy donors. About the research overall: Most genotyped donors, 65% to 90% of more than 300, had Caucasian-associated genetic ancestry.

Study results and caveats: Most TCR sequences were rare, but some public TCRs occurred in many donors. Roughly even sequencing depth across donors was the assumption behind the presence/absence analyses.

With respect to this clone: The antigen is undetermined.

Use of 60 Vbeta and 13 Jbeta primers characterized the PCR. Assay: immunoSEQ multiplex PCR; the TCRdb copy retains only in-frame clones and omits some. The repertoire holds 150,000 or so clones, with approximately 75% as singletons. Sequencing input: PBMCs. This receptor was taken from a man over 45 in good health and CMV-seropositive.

The CDR3 DNA reads as TGTGCCAGCTCACCCCCTAGACAGGGGAACACGATGAACACTGAAGCTTTCTTT. This gives the protein CASSPPRQGNTMNTEAFF. The chain recombines TRBV18 with TRBJ1-1; TRBD1 matches 8 bases. With 3 bases clipped from V and 0 bases from J, the junction kept 12 bases outside the gene matches. Germline assignment: CDR1 KGHSH and CDR2 LQKENI. CDR3 length: 18 amino acids.